These 3 T cell receptor beta chains were sequenced from one sample in a study of a mutant IDH1 vaccine in newly diagnosed glioma. The time point denotes: baseline, week 1 (first vaccination visit). Treatment described: pre-vaccination baseline after standard-of-care therapy. Sequencing was performed with immunoSEQ multiplex PCR; in TCRdb, only in-frame clones are kept and a portion is missing. This sample has over 30,000 clones, with approximately 80% found just once. The source material was peripheral blood mononuclear cells (PBMCs), sampled from a glioma patient treated with radiotherapy, temozolomide or both. The source of these receptors is a man aged 50 or older with glioma. Some clones in this sample may be carry-over from other donors' samples.

The V and J genes are TRBV9 and TRBJ1-2, with D hard to call. V was pared by 4 bases and J by 4 bases, with 17 bases between. Germline V gene sequence: CDR1 SGDLS, CDR2 YYNGEE. The CDR3 is 15 residues long. The CDR3 coding sequence is TGTGCCAGCAGCCTTACGGACTCCTCACCCTATGGCTACACCTTC. Its protein product is CASSLTDSSPYGYTF.

This chain joins TRBV4-1 and TRBJ2-3, with D unresolved. The CDR3 contains 21 residues. CDR1 MGHRA and CDR2 YSYEKL come from the germline V gene. Trimming pared 4 bases from V and 0 bases from J, leaving 29 bases between. CDR3: CASSRQFPSGLRKSSTDTQYF. The DNA of the CDR3 is TGCGCCAGCAGCCGACAATTTCCCTCGGGTTTGAGGAAGTCTAGCACAGATACGCAGTATTTT.

CDR3 sequence (DNA): TGTGCCAGCAGTGAAGCGTACGAGCAGTACTTC. Translating it yields CASSEAYEQYF. The rearrangement links TRBV25-1 to TRBJ2-7; D is ambiguous. V was trimmed by 2 bases and J by 4 bases, leaving 3 bases between them. Germline loops: CDR1 MGHDK, CDR2 SYGVNS. The CDR3 length is 11 residues.